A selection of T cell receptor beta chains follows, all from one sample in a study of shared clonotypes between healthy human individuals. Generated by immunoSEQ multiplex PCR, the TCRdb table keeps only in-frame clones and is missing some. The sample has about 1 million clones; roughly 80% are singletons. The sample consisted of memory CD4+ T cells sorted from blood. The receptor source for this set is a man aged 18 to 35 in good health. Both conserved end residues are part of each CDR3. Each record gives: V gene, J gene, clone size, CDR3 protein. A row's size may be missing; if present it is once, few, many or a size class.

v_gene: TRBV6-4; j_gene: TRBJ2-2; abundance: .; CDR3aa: CASSVGTSGTGELFF
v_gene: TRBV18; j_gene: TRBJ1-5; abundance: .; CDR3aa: CASSLGWDNQPQHF
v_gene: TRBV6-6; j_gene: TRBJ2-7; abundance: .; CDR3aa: CASSYRTDSYEQYF
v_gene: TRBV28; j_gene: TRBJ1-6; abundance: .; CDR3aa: CASSSPRTASSYNSPLHF
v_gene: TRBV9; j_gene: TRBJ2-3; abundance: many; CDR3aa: CASSVGLGIDTQYF
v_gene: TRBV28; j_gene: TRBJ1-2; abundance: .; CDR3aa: CASSGRGQGTSGYTF
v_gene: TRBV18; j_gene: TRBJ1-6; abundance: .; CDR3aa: CASSPPDRGNSPLHF
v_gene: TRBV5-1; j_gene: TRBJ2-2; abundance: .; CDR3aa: CASSTTQVSTGELFF
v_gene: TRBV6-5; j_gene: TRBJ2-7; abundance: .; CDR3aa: CASTKDISSYEQYF
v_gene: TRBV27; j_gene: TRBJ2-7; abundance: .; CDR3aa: CASASGPHEQYF
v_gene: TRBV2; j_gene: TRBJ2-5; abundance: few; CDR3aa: CASQRDSETQYF
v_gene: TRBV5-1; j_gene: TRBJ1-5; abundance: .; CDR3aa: CASSPEDRNQPQHF
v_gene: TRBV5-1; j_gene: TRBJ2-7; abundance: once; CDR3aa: CASSGTSSSYEQYF
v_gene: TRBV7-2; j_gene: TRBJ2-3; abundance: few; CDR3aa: CASSLVVSGRGTDTQYF
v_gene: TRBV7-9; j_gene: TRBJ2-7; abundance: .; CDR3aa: CASSFNSYEQYF
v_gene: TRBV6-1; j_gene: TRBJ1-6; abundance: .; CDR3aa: CASRHRDRVNSPLHF
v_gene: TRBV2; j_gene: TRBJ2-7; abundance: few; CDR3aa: CASRPTGVGYEQYF